The source of this TCR beta chain is a study of T cells in Graves' hyperthyroidism and ophthalmopathy. This clonotype was observed a handful of times. The CDR3 is made up of 14 amino acids. The trim removed 2 bases at V and 10 bases at J, leaving 10 bases unmatched. Germline V gene data show CDR1 as MNHEY and CDR2 as SVGAGI. Authors of the study amplified TCR beta CDR3 regions from RNA transcripts. First-round RT-PCR targeting the TCR CDR3 was performed with the HTBI primer set. TCRdb used MiXCR to reprocess the multiplex PCR reads, holding one entry per CDR3 protein. Counted here are under 450,000 distinct CDR3 sequences, around a sixth occurring once; the ten biggest clones make up 13% to 15%.

The V and J genes are TRBV6-5 and TRBJ1-1; 7 nucleotides align to TRBD1. This TCR came from a young woman with Graves' hyperthyroidism. The specimen was blood. The CDR3 nucleotides read TGTGCCAGCAGTTACCGACGGGACAGTAGAGGAGCTTTCTTT. As protein: CASSYRRDSRGAFF.